The 10 T cell receptor beta chains listed next were all sequenced from one sample in a study of blood T cell repertoires in COVID-19 (dated by TCRdb to about 2020). Library construction relied on the immunoSEQ multiplex PCR assay. TCRdb took over this immuneACCESS table, retaining in-frame rearrangements with V and J assigned. Such tables are incomplete; in checked studies, under half of the missing clones stem from an unresolved V gene, and the remainder is unexplained. In all, the sample holds roughly 180,000 clones, and 60% to 80% of those were seen once. The ten largest clones represent roughly 17% of the sample. The specimen was peripheral blood. All receptors derive from a man in his sixties with active or convalescent COVID-19.

The chain recombines TRBV5-1 with TRBJ1-4; the D is unclear. Trimming left V 0 bases short and J 8 bases short, with 11 bases between. Per germline, CDR1 SGHRS and CDR2 YFSETQ. The CDR3 is 14 amino acids. For the CDR3, the DNA is TGCGCCAGCAGCTTGGAGTCGGCGGCGGAAAAACTGTTTTTT. It specifies CASSLESAAEKLFF.

This clone has only a few counts. The rearrangement joins TRBV14 to TRBJ1-1, with D unclear. Germline assignment: CDR1 SGHDN and CDR2 FVKESK. There are 14 residues in the CDR3. The V gene lost 0 bases and the J gene lost 3 bases, with 8 bases spanning the gap. The CDR3 DNA sequence: TGTGCCAGCAGCCAAGATTTTCGGGACACTGAAGCTTTCTTT. Its protein product is CASSQDFRDTEAFF.

V and J are TRBV24-1 and TRBJ2-1, with 12 bases that match TRBD2. The ends lost 6 bases at V and 7 bases at J; junction bases unmatched: 6. The CDR3 loop spans 15 amino acids. In germline, CDR1 is KGHDR, CDR2 SFDVKD. The CDR3 protein is CATSLAGGPRNEQFF. The CDR3 DNA reads TGTGCCACCAGTCTAGCGGGAGGGCCCCGGAATGAGCAGTTCTTC.

The chain joins TRBV3-1 (or the pseudogene TRBV3-2) to TRBJ2-5; TRBD2 matches 8 bases. The CDR3 runs 15 residues. Germline V gives CDR1 LGHDT, CDR2 YNNKEL (reference sequence). The J segment lost 3 bases and the V segment lost 4 bases, leaving 7 bases of the junction unmatched. This chain's CDR3 is CASSLGGGTKETQYF. The CDR3 DNA follows: TGTGCCAGCAGCCTCGGGGGGGGCACTAAAGAGACCCAGTACTTC.

The rearrangement joins TRBV6-5 to TRBJ1-3; D is perhaps TRBD1 (5 bases). This CDR3 contains 15 residues. Per germline, CDR1 MNHEY and CDR2 SVGAGI. Trimming stripped 5 bases from V and 4 bases from J, with 15 bases between. The CDR3 loop reads CASSRSGDSGNTIYF. The CDR3 coding sequence is TGTGCCAGCAGTCGCTCGGGGGATTCAGGAAACACCATATATTTT.

This clone has just a few counts. The V and J genes are TRBV7-3 and TRBJ1-3; D ambiguous. Germline V lookup: CDR1 SGHTA, CDR2 FQGTGA. CDR3 length: 18 amino acids. The V and J ends lost 1 base and 0 bases respectively, with 16 bases between them. CDR3 protein: CASSLSPPGTNSGNTIYF. The DNA for the CDR3 is TGTGCCAGCAGCTTAAGCCCCCCAGGCACCAACTCTGGAAACACCATATATTTT.

V is TRBV10-3 and J is TRBJ1-4, with TRBD1 matching over 9 bases. In germline, CDR1 is ENHRY, CDR2 SYGVKD. The V segment lost 4 bases and the J segment 7 bases; nucleotides outside the gene matches: 1. The CDR3 runs 13 residues. CDR3 amino acids: CAISGDRAEKLFF. The CDR3 nucleotides are TGTGCCATCAGTGGGGACAGGGCTGAAAAACTGTTTTTT.

The CDR3 protein is CASSQERAVQGRVFF. The CDR3 DNA reads TGTGCCAGCAGCCAAGAAAGGGCTGTGCAGGGCCGGGTGTTCTTT. The chain links TRBV3-1 (or the pseudogene TRBV3-2) to TRBJ1-1; D is perhaps TRBD1 (5 bases). This CDR3 spans 15 amino acids. The V gene's germline CDR1 is LGHDT and CDR2 YNNKEL (reference sequence). V was trimmed by 0 bases and J by 14 bases, leaving 22 bases between them.

Notes on this clone: Other DNA sequences in this specimen translate into the identical CDR3. The chain joins TRBV7-2 to TRBJ2-7; 12 bases map to TRBD2. Germline loops: CDR1 SGHTA, CDR2 FQGNSA. The CDR3 extends over 15 amino acids. J gave up 3 bases and V 5 bases, and 5 bases lay outside the gene matches. This chain's CDR3 is CASSEALAGGYEQYF. CDR3 DNA: TGTGCCAGCAGCGAGGCACTAGCGGGAGGCTACGAGCAGTACTTC. The full variable domain, with the rest looked up from reference TRBV7-2 and TRBJ2-7, is GAGVSQSPSNKVTEKGKDVELRCDPISGHTALYWYRQSLGQGLEFLIYFQGNSAPDKSGLPSDRFSAERTGGSVSTLTIQRTQQEDSAVYLCASSEALAGGYEQYFGPGTRLTVT.

The J gene is TRBJ1-2, the V gene TRBV29-1; 7 bases align to TRBD1. The CDR3 contains 13 residues. The V segment lost 7 bases and the J segment 3 bases; nucleotides outside the gene matches: 8. Germline CDR1 is SQVTM and CDR2 is ANQGSEA. The DNA for the CDR3 is TGCAGCGCGAGGGACAGCTACTACTATGGCTACACCTTC. It codes for CSARDSYYYGYTF.